The entry that follows covers one TCR beta chain sequence. The antigen remains unidentified. Repertoires were generated with immunoSEQ multiplex PCR, while TCRdb's copy carries only in-frame clones and drops some. The sample yields 15,000 or so clones, 60% to 70% seen once. This entry belongs to a study of neoadjuvant anti-PD-1 for oral cavity cancer. Whole-study findings and limits: Higher pretreatment Treg/Th17 ratios tracked higher pretreatment blood clonality.

Patients had newly diagnosed, untreated stage II-IVA oral cavity squamous cell carcinoma. Analysis of PBMCs was direct, with no culture step. The sample here was PBMCs, taken before nivolumab (anti-PD-1) treatment. The source of this sequence is a person between 40 and 80 years old with oral cavity squamous cell carcinoma.

The DNA for the CDR3 is TGCGCCAGCAAGCCCCCAGGCAATGAAAAACTGTTTTTT. Residues: CASKPPGNEKLFF. The J gene is TRBJ1-4, the V gene TRBV4-1; D uncertain. CDR3 length equals 13 residues. Germline V CDR1 and CDR2: MGHRA, YSYEKL. V was shortened by 7 bases and J by 5 bases, with 11 bases between the two germline ends.